This T cell receptor (beta chain) was sequenced during a study of memory B cells and T cells in multiple sclerosis. Study-level points and caveats: Normalization was needed because clone-set size differences affected shared clonotype counts.

CFSE-dim autoproliferating and CFSE-high non-proliferating T cells from unstimulated culture were sequenced separately. Pooled replicate wells came from around 5x10^7 CFSE-labeled PBMCs cultured approximately 7 days without stimulus. In this sample, this clone turned up a few times. The antigen is unknown. This CDR3 is built from 12 residues. V gave up 3 bases and J gave up 6 bases, with 7 bases separating them. In germline, CDR1 is LGHNA, CDR2 YNFKEQ. This table comes from immunoSEQ multiplex PCR, and its TCRdb copy is limited to in-frame clones, with some not included. The sample has fewer than 40,000 clones, 86% seen once.

Sequencing was done on a sample of PBMCs from blood kept in culture. The chain employs TRBV4-2 and TRBJ2-3; D may be TRBD1 (5 bases). The sequence was obtained from a human donor with multiple sclerosis. The CDR3, as DNA: TGTGCCAGCAGCCAGAACAGGGATACGCAGTATTTT. This codes for CASSQNRDTQYF.